A single sample gave rise to the 23 T cell receptor beta chains below, sequenced in a study of siplizumab effects on memory and regulatory T cells. TCRdb's table, derived via immunoSEQ multiplex PCR, lists solely in-frame clones and lacks some. The data show about 91,000 clones, 96% seen once. Sample: naive CD4+ T cells sorted from blood. All receptors derive from a human donor in good health.

V usage is TRBV30 and J usage is TRBJ1-1; TRBD1 matches at 7 bases. Germline V gene lookup returns CDR1 GTSNPN and CDR2 SVGIG (reference sequence). Trimming removed 5 bases from V and 0 bases from J; junction bases left unmatched: 6. This CDR3 contains 14 residues. The CDR3 protein is CAWARQGVNTEAFF. The CDR3 nucleotides are TGTGCCTGGGCTCGACAGGGAGTGAACACTGAAGCTTTCTTT.

J is TRBJ2-1 and V is TRBV19; 7 bases line up with TRBD1. V lost 3 bases, J lost 3 bases, and 5 bases stayed unmatched. Germline CDR1 and CDR2: LNHDA and SQIVND (reference sequence). This CDR3 spans 15 amino acids. The CDR3 coding sequence is TGTGCCAGTAGTATCCAGGGACAGCTCTACAATGAGCAGTTCTTC. As protein: CASSIQGQLYNEQFF.

The rearrangement uses TRBV9 and TRBJ2-1, with 10 nucleotides matching TRBD2. Germline lookup yields CDR1 SGDLS and CDR2 YYNGEE. Germline trimming cut 3 bases from V and 5 bases from J; bases unmatched to any gene: 8. The CDR3 is 16 residues long. CDR3 sequence (DNA): TGTGCCAGCAGCGCCGTGGCTAGCGGGGGTCACAATGAGCAGTTCTTC. This sequence encodes CASSAVASGGHNEQFF. The full variable domain, its missing parts supplied by reference TRBV9 and TRBJ2-1, is DSGVTQTPKHLITATGQRVTLRCSPRSGDLSVYWYQQSLDQGLQFLIQYYNGEERAKGNILERFSAQQFPDLHSELNLSSLELGDSALYFCASSAVASGGHNEQFFGPGTRLTVL.

This clone was recorded only once. The gene calls are TRBV6-4 and TRBJ2-7; tentative D call: TRBD1 (6 bases). The length of the CDR3 is 16 residues. Germline-derived CDR1 and CDR2 are MRHNA and SNTAGT. V shed 0 bases and J shed 2 bases, with 14 bases lying between them. The chain's CDR3 is CASSDSAQGTTYEQYF. In DNA, the CDR3 is TGTGCCAGCAGTGACTCCGCACAGGGTACCACCTACGAGCAGTACTTC.

J is TRBJ1-1 and V is TRBV4-1; TRBD1 agrees at 7 bases. With V trimmed by 0 bases and J by 0 bases, 7 bases remained unmatched. Germline V gene sequence: CDR1 MGHRA, CDR2 YSYEKL. This CDR3 region has 17 residues. The CDR3 spells CASSQDNLGQMNTEAFF. The CDR3 region has the DNA TGCGCCAGCAGCCAAGATAATCTGGGACAGATGAACACTGAAGCTTTCTTT.

The CDR3, as DNA: TGTGCCAGCAGCTTCAGCGGGGGGGTCACTACAGAGACCCAGTACTTC. It translates to CASSFSGGVTTETQYF. The chain couples TRBV7-2 to TRBJ2-5; the match to TRBD2 covers 10 bases. The CDR3 has 16 residues. Trimming took 3 bases from V and 4 from J; bases not matched to a gene: 8. The germline gives CDR1 SGHTA, CDR2 FQGNSA.

In its sample, this clone was seen once. V usage is TRBV9 and J usage is TRBJ2-7; unclear D gene. The V gene lost 5 bases and the J gene lost 1 base, with 10 bases spanning the gap. The CDR3 is 13 amino acids. Per the germline V gene, CDR1 is SGDLS and CDR2 is YYNGEE. The CDR3 DNA reads TGTGCCAGCAGTACAGAAACTTCCTACGAGCAGTACTTC. Translating it yields CASSTETSYEQYF.

This chain uses TRBV2 with TRBJ2-5; 8 bases fit TRBD1. TRBJ2-7 explains the end of the DNA better; the J call may be wrong. The CDR3 extends over 14 amino acids. CDR1 and CDR2 (germline): SNHLY, FYNNEI. The CDR3 sequence: CASSTDRGPYEQYF. The CDR3 DNA follows: TGTGCCAGCAGTACCGACAGGGGACCCTACGAGCAGTACTTC.

The V and J genes are TRBV5-4 and TRBJ1-3; D ambiguous. Germline V lookup: CDR1 SGHNT, CDR2 YYREEE (reference sequence). V shed 3 bases and J shed 8 bases, with 9 bases lying between them. The length of the CDR3 is 12 residues. The CDR3 protein is CASSSGRDTIYF. The DNA of the CDR3 is TGTGCCAGCAGCTCCGGTAGGGACACCATATATTTT. Drawing the rest from reference TRBV5-4 and TRBJ1-3, the complete variable domain is ETGVTQSPTHLIKTRGQQVTLRCSSQSGHNTVSWYQQALGQGPQFIFQYYREEENGRGNFPPRFSGLQFPNYSSELNVNALELDDSALYLCASSSGRDTIYFGEGSWLTVV.

The chain couples TRBV7-3 to TRBJ1-1; no definite D call. This CDR3 has 17 residues. The V gene lost 2 bases and the J gene lost 3 bases, with 19 bases spanning the gap. CDR1 and CDR2 from the germline V gene are SGHTA and FQGTGA. The CDR3 bases are TGTGCCAGCAGCTTAGAAGAAGAGAGGGCTGGGGACACTGAAGCTTTCTTT. Translation: CASSLEEERAGDTEAFF.

V and J are TRBV19 and TRBJ2-7; TRBD2 matches at 10 bases. With 1 base clipped from V and 2 bases from J, the junction kept 2 bases outside the gene matches. The CDR3 consists of 15 residues. The germline CDR1 and CDR2 sequences are LNHDA and SQIVND (reference sequence). CDR3 protein: CASSIVSGGAYEQYF. The CDR3 bases are TGTGCCAGTAGTATAGTAAGCGGGGGGGCCTACGAGCAGTACTTC. Variable domain in full (rest from reference TRBV19 and TRBJ2-7): DGGITQSPKYLFRKEGQNVTLSCEQNLNHDAMYWYRQDPGQGLRLIYYSQIVNDFQKGDIAEGYSVSREKKESFPLTVTSAQKNPTAFYLCASSIVSGGAYEQYFGPGTRLTVT.

The chain carries TRBV5-5 and TRBJ1-5; D unclear. CDR1 SGHKS and CDR2 YYEKEE come from the germline V gene (reference sequence). V lost 4 bases and J lost 3, with 14 bases in between. The CDR3 spans 15 residues. The CDR3 loop reads CASSMVILNNQPQHF. The CDR3, as DNA: TGTGCCAGCAGCATGGTGATCTTAAACAATCAGCCCCAGCATTTT.

V usage is TRBV9 and J usage is TRBJ1-1; D uncertain. The CDR3 totals 14 residues. Deletions cut 1 base from V and 5 bases from J, with 12 bases between. Looked up from germline, CDR1 is SGDLS and CDR2 is YYNGEE. CDR3 region: CASSVNPMGTEAFF. In DNA, the CDR3 is TGTGCCAGCAGCGTAAATCCCATGGGTACTGAAGCTTTCTTT.

The chain employs TRBV2 and TRBJ2-7, with D possibly TRBD2 on 6 matching bases. V was trimmed by 8 bases and J by 5 bases, leaving 19 bases between them. This CDR3 has 14 amino acids. CDR1 is SNHLY and CDR2 is FYNNEI in the germline V gene. The CDR3 is CASVLGGGADEQYF. The DNA of the CDR3 is TGTGCCAGCGTTTTGGGAGGAGGGGCGGACGAGCAGTACTTC. The variable domain in full, with the rest retrieved from reference TRBV2 and TRBJ2-7, is EPEVTQTPSHQVTQMGQEVILRCVPISNHLYFYWYRQILGQKVEFLVSFYNNEISEKSEIFDDQFSVERPDGSNFTLKIRSTKLEDSAMYFCASVLGGGADEQYFGPGTRLTVT.

A single count supports this clone. The CDR3 nucleotides read TGCGCCAGCAGCCAAGAAAGGGGGGGGAACACTGAAGCTTTCTTT. As protein: CASSQERGGNTEAFF. The V and J genes are TRBV4-1 and TRBJ1-1; tentatively, D is TRBD1 (6 bases). CDR1 and CDR2 (germline): MGHRA, YSYEKL. Deletions cut 0 bases from V and 1 base from J, with 9 bases between. This CDR3 has 15 residues.

The V and J genes are TRBV10-3 and TRBJ2-5; D might be TRBD1 (5 bases). The CDR3 has 14 residues. Trimming left V 7 bases short and J 2 bases short, with 14 bases between. CDR1 and CDR2 from the germline V gene are ENHRY and SYGVKD. DNA for the CDR3: TGTGCCATCACCCCAGGGCCTATACAAGAGACCCAGTACTTC. Translating it yields CAITPGPIQETQYF.

The rearrangement links TRBV15 to TRBJ1-4, with a possible D match to TRBD1 (6 bases). Trimming cost V 8 bases and J 7 bases, with 14 bases left between them. The CDR3 runs to 13 residues. Germline CDR1 LNHNV, CDR2 YYDKDF (reference sequence). The CDR3 loop is CATDRGRGEKLFF. Here the CDR3 DNA reads TGTGCCACCGATCGGGGGCGAGGTGAAAAACTGTTTTTT.

CDR3 loop: CASSSRQGIDEKLFF. CDR3 DNA sequence: TGTGCCAGCAGCTCGCGACAGGGGATAGATGAAAAACTGTTTTTT. The chain recombines TRBV11-1 with TRBJ1-4, with 8 bases matching TRBD1. CDR3 size: 15 residues. The J segment lost 6 bases and the V segment lost 4 bases, leaving 7 bases of the junction unmatched. Germline V gene data show CDR1 as SGHAT and CDR2 as FQDESV (reference sequence).

The rearrangement joins TRBV19 to TRBJ1-1; D is undetermined. V dropped 1 base and J dropped 5 bases, with 14 bases sitting between them. The CDR3 consists of 15 residues. Per the germline V gene, CDR1 is LNHDA and CDR2 is SQIVND (reference sequence). CDR3 in DNA: TGTGCCAGTAGTATAGTTGGCGGCAGTAAGACTGAAGCTTTCTTT. It is translated as CASSIVGGSKTEAFF. Variable domain in full (rest from reference TRBV19 and TRBJ1-1): DGGITQSPKYLFRKEGQNVTLSCEQNLNHDAMYWYRQDPGQGLRLIYYSQIVNDFQKGDIAEGYSVSREKKESFPLTVTSAQKNPTAFYLCASSIVGGSKTEAFFGQGTRLTVV.

The chain recombines TRBV6-6 with TRBJ2-5, with D perhaps given as TRBD1 or TRBD2 (6 bases each). Germline V gives CDR1 MNHNY, CDR2 SVGAGI (reference sequence). The CDR3 sequence is 13 residues long. The V gene lost 4 bases and the J gene lost 10 bases, with 16 bases spanning the gap. CDR3 sequence reads: CASSLEGGWSQYF. In DNA, the CDR3 is TGTGCCAGCAGTTTGGAGGGGGGCTGGAGCCAGTACTTC.

J is TRBJ1-6 and V is TRBV7-5. TRBV7-5 is marked as a pseudogene. This CDR3 spans 17 amino acids. Here the CDR3 DNA reads TGTGTCAGAAGCTTAGACGGCGAAAACTCCTATAATTCACCCCTCCACTTT. Its translation: CVRSLDGENSYNSPLHF.

The V gene is TRBV7-2, the J gene TRBJ2-3; 11 positions match TRBD2. The ends lost 9 bases at V and 3 bases at J; junction bases unmatched: 8. This CDR3 is built from 15 residues. CDR1 is SGHTA and CDR2 is FQGNSA in the germline V gene. The CDR3 sequence is CASINSGGATDTQYF. CDR3 coding DNA: TGTGCCAGTATTAATAGCGGGGGGGCGACAGATACGCAGTATTTT.

The rearrangement joins TRBV7-9 to TRBJ1-4; D gene uncertain. V lost 2 bases and J 0 bases, leaving 13 bases between the germline ends. This CDR3 comprises 17 residues. Germline loops: CDR1 SEHNR, CDR2 FQNEAQ (reference sequence). CDR3 DNA: TGTGCCAGCAGCTTATTGAGGCCAGCGGCAACTAATGAAAAACTGTTTTTT. Residues: CASSLLRPAATNEKLFF.